This T cell receptor (beta chain) was profiled in a study of CD8+ T cells in alopecia areata. Overall study results and limits: TCR sharing across patients was less clear than in mice, possibly HLA-related. Higher clonality was seen in lesional scalp than in normal scalp, especially in alopecia totalis/universalis.

In each case, RNA was isolated and then reverse transcribed into cDNA as the sequencing template. Using immunoSEQ multiplex PCR, the repertoire was profiled, and TCRdb retains in-frame clones only, with some absent. The repertoire has approximately 98,000 clones, around 55% of them found once; the top ten carry 20% to 25%. Regarding this clone: Its specificity is unknown.

The CDR3 sequence is 14 residues long. The V gene end was trimmed by 6 bases and the J gene end by 0 bases; junction bases not matched to a gene: 4. Germline V gene lookup returns CDR1 MNHEY and CDR2 SMNVEV (reference sequence). Cell sorting on a FACSAria was used to separate CD4+ and CD8+ T cells from the PBMCs. This clonotype originated in a human donor in good health. The sample was CD8+ T cells sorted from blood. This chain uses TRBV27 with TRBJ2-7; 8 nucleotides line up with TRBD1. CDR3 protein: CASRPGTGSYEQYF. CDR3 sequence (DNA): TGTGCCAGCAGGCCCGGGACAGGCTCCTACGAGCAGTACTTC.